This T cell receptor beta chain originates from a study of shared clonotypes between healthy human individuals. About the study: The donor group consisted of a couple of women and three men, aged 18 to 49.

This CDR3 is built from 17 residues. Trimming cost V 0 bases and J 4 bases; bases outside gene matches: 7. Germline values: CDR1 SGHNT, CDR2 YYREEE (reference sequence). Donors comprised only Caucasian adults living in Nashville, Tennessee. The study separated CD4+ cells into CD45RA+ naive and CD45RA-negative memory subsets. Every subset had its genomic DNA shared out evenly among several immunoSEQ plates. Some clones are missing from TCRdb's copy, which holds only in-frame ones; the method was immunoSEQ multiplex PCR. This sample carries about 1.5 million clones, approximately 96% of them seen once, and the ten largest clones take roughly 1.2%.

The J gene is TRBJ2-2, the V gene TRBV5-4; 9 bases are a match to TRBD2. The sequence derives from a man aged 25 to 40 in good health. Sample: naive CD4+ T cells sorted from blood. Sample subset: CD45RA+ positively selected. The CDR3 DNA reads TGTGCCAGCAGCTTGGGACTAGCGGCCTCGGGCACCGGGGAGCTGTTTTTT. It codes for CASSLGLAASGTGELFF.